What follows is one T cell receptor (beta chain) and its context. What it binds is not known. CD4 T cells were positively selected, then CD8 T cells from the CD4-negative fraction. This CDR3 is built from 13 residues. The V gene lost 7 bases and the J gene lost 2 bases, with 11 bases spanning the gap. This sample was included in a study of naive and memory T cell subsets. Regarding the study as a whole: Over 85% of naive TCR sequences appeared only once after error correction, unlike memory subsets.

Both TRBC1 and TRBC2 were covered by a beta constant-region primer of two equimolar oligonucleotides. Four rounds of PCR amplified the ligated cDNA using nested alpha and beta constant-region primers plus SP2. TCRdb reprocessed the UMI-ligation and nested PCR reads via MiXCR and lists one record per CDR3 protein. The repertoire includes tens of thousands of distinct CDR3 sequences, roughly 13% of them detected once, and 0.75% to 1% sits in the top ten. This chain connects TRBV12-3 or TRBV12-4 to TRBJ1-1; D might be TRBD1 (6 bases). Sequencing was done on a sample of central memory CD4+ T cells from blood. This clonotype was obtained from a human donor in good health. This CDR3 reads CASTTGRNTEAFF. The DNA of the CDR3 is TGTGCCAGCACAACAGGGAGAAACACTGAAGCTTTCTTT.